These T cell receptor beta chains were read from a single sample in a study of T-cell reconstitution after alpha-beta-depleted transplantation in children. TCRdb analysed the PCR reads with MiXCR anew, one entry per CDR3 protein. The table has hundreds of thousands of distinct CDR3 sequences, roughly 14% seen once. Sequenced here: PBMCs, sampled before TCRalphabeta/CD19-depleted stem cell transplant. These receptors were obtained from a girl aged 2 to 9 with congenital amegakaryocytic thrombocytopenia, due to receive a stem cell transplant. The CDR3 runs from the conserved cysteine through the conserved F or W. A D gene is named only where the DNA matches it firmly. Part of the rows lack a size; the others show once, few, many or a class for expanded clones.

size	V	J	D	CDR3	DNA
many	TRBV9	TRBJ1-2	TRBD1	CASRVRDSGGYGYTF	TGTGCCAGCAGGGTCAGGGACAGCGGGGGCTATGGCTACACCTTC
many	TRBV12-3/TRBV12-4	TRBJ2-3	TRBD1	CASSPQGGQGWDTQYF	TGTGCCAGCAGTCCCCAGGGGGGACAGGGTTGGGATACGCAGTATTTT
.	TRBV5-1	TRBJ2-1	.	CASSPKQFSNEQFF	TGCGCCAGCAGCCCTAAACAGTTTTCCAATGAGCAGTTCTTC
.	TRBV5-1	TRBJ1-1	.	CASSLRSGTRDTEAFF	TGCGCCAGCAGCTTAAGGAGCGGGACACGGGACACTGAAGCTTTCTTT
many	TRBV29-1	TRBJ1-4	TRBD1	CSVSGQEYEKLFF	TGCAGCGTGTCCGGACAGGAGTATGAAAAACTGTTTTTT
many	TRBV29-1	TRBJ2-1	TRBD2	CSALGGRAPDEQFF	TGCAGCGCCCTAGGTGGGAGGGCCCCCGACGAGCAGTTCTTC
.	TRBV5-1	TRBJ2-2	.	CASSFDGIGTGELFF	TGCGCCAGCAGCTTTGACGGGATCGGCACCGGGGAGCTGTTTTTT
few	TRBV20-1	TRBJ2-1	TRBD2	CSASRGRGSEQFF	TGCAGTGCTAGTCGCGGGAGGGGGTCTGAGCAGTTCTTC
many	TRBV20-1	TRBJ2-3	.	CSARGRAVYADTQYF	TGCAGTGCTAGAGGAAGGGCAGTTTACGCAGATACGCAGTATTTT
few	TRBV7-9	TRBJ2-1	.	CAGGVGHNEQFF	TGTGCCGGTGGAGTAGGGCACAATGAGCAGTTCTTC
many	TRBV10-3	TRBJ2-3	TRBD2	CAITSPAGGSDTQYF	TGTGCCATCACCTCCCCGGCGGGAGGTTCAGATACGCAGTATTTT
.	TRBV3-1	TRBJ2-1	TRBD2	CASSRRAGTSDYNEQFF	TGTGCCAGCAGCCGGCGGGCGGGGACTAGCGACTACAATGAGCAGTTCTTC
.	TRBV28	TRBJ2-7	TRBD1	CASSFSGGTGGFYEQYF	TGTGCCAGCAGTTTTTCCGGCGGGACAGGGGGCTTCTACGAGCAGTACTTC